A selection of T cell receptor beta chains follows, all from one sample in a study of shared clonotypes between healthy human individuals. Assay used: immunoSEQ multiplex PCR; TCRdb lists only in-frame clones, some missing. The repertoire has hundreds of thousands of clones, 70% to 80% of them found once; the top ten carry approximately 13%. Sequencing was carried out using PBMCs. Receptor source: a woman aged 40 to 55 in good health. Some clones in this sample may be carry-over from other donors' samples. CDR3s include the opening cysteine and the closing phenylalanine or tryptophan. Fields, in order: clone size, D gene, V gene, J gene, CDR3 DNA, CDR3 protein. A D gene is named only where the DNA matches it firmly. Size is stated for part of the rows, as once, few or many counts, or as a class when the clone is expanded.

-	-	TRBV30	TRBJ2-3	TGTGCCTGGAGTATGGGAAGGGTCACAGATACGCAGTATTTT	CAWSMGRVTDTQYF
-	-	TRBV11-3	TRBJ2-1	TGTGCCAGCAGCTTAGGCCTTTACAATGAGCAGTTCTTC	CASSLGLYNEQFF
-	-	TRBV5-4	TRBJ2-1	TGTGCCAGCAGCTTCCAACCCGACAATGAGCAGTTCTTC	CASSFQPDNEQFF
-	-	TRBV2	TRBJ2-2	TGTGCCAGCAGTGAAAGGGCAGGGACGAACACCGGGGAGCTGTTTTTT	CASSERAGTNTGELFF
-	-	TRBV9	TRBJ2-1	TGTGCCAGCAACGCGGGAAGTGTGTCTGGAAACAATGAGCAGTTCTTC	CASNAGSVSGNNEQFF
-	-	TRBV6-6	TRBJ1-4	TGTGCCAGCAGTGCGCCCAAAAGAGGAGAGGGAAAACTGTTTTTT	CASSAPKRGEGKLFF
-	-	TRBV7-2	TRBJ1-5	TGTGCCAGCAGCTTAGCTGGGGGCAATCAGCCCCAGCATTTT	CASSLAGGNQPQHF
-	-	TRBV9	TRBJ1-2	TGTGCCAGCAGCGTATCCCCGGGGGTAGCTAACTATGGCTACACCTTC	CASSVSPGVANYGYTF
-	TRBD2	TRBV5-5	TRBJ2-2	TGTGCCAGCAGCTTGAATGGCCTAGCGGGTGGGACCGGGGAGCTGTTTTTT	CASSLNGLAGGTGELFF
-	-	TRBV2	TRBJ2-7	TGTGCCAGCAGGGGGGACGGCGAGCACGAGCAGTACTTC	CASRGDGEHEQYF
-	TRBD1	TRBV29-1	TRBJ2-3	TGCAGCGTTACCGGACAGGGAATAAATACGCAGTATTTT	CSVTGQGINTQYF
-	-	TRBV5-4	TRBJ2-5	TGTGCCAGCAGCTTCGAGGAGACCCAGTACTTC	CASSFEETQYF
-	-	TRBV7-6	TRBJ1-5	TGTGCCAGCAGCTTAGGGGGCGGATTCGCCAATCAGCCCCAGCATTTT	CASSLGGGFANQPQHF
-	-	TRBV5-4	TRBJ1-4	TGTGCCAGCAGCCTGGACAGAACTAATGAAAAACTGTTTTTT	CASSLDRTNEKLFF
-	TRBD1	TRBV27	TRBJ1-5	TGTGCCAGCCGCTCACCCGGGACAGGGGTTGATCAGCCCCAGCATTTT	CASRSPGTGVDQPQHF
-	TRBD1	TRBV11-2	TRBJ1-4	TGTGCCAGCAGCCCCACCGGGACAGGGTTTGGTGAAAAACTGTTTTTT	CASSPTGTGFGEKLFF
-	-	TRBV30	TRBJ1-6	TGTGCCTGGAGTGGGAAGGGAGGTTCACCCCTCCACTTT	CAWSGKGGSPLHF
-	TRBD2	TRBV30	TRBJ2-2	TGTGCCTGGAGTGTAGGGCTAGCGGAAAACACCGGGGAGCTGTTTTTT	CAWSVGLAENTGELFF
-	TRBD1	TRBV28	TRBJ1-2	TGTGCCAGCAGTCGCCATACAGGGGGCCATGGCTACACCTTC	CASSRHTGGHGYTF
-	-	TRBV5-4	TRBJ2-5	TGTGCCAGCAGCTTGGAAGAGACCCAGTACTTC	CASSLEETQYF
-	-	TRBV9	TRBJ1-2	TGTGCCAGCAGCGTAGGGGAAGGGCCCTATGGCTACACCTTC	CASSVGEGPYGYTF
once	-	TRBV9	TRBJ2-7	TGTGCCAGCAGCGGAACTCAGATCTTTGGATACGAGCAGTACTTC	CASSGTQIFGYEQYF
-	-	TRBV18	TRBJ2-3	TGTGCCAGCTCACCAGTAGGAGGTTTGGATACGCAGTATTTT	CASSPVGGLDTQYF
-	TRBD1	TRBV2	TRBJ1-4	TGTGCCAGCAGTGCAGGGGGCAAGGATGAAAAACTGTTTTTT	CASSAGGKDEKLFF
-	-	TRBV29-1	TRBJ2-7	TGCAGCGTATTTAGGCAGCCCAACGAGCAGTACTTC	CSVFRQPNEQYF
-	-	TRBV5-1	TRBJ2-5	TGCGCCAGCAGCTATGGGCAGGCCCTTGAGACCCAGTACTTC	CASSYGQALETQYF
-	-	TRBV28	TRBJ2-5	TGTGCCAGCAAACCGGGATTCCAAGAGACCCAGTACTTC	CASKPGFQETQYF
-	-	TRBV6-1	TRBJ2-3	TGTGCCAGCAGTGAAGCCCAATTCCGGGACACCGAGCAGTATTTT	CASSEAQFRDTEQYF
-	-	TRBV6-5	TRBJ1-2	TGTGCCAGCAGAACTTCCGGGACGGAAAGCTACACCTTC	CASRTSGTESYTF
-	-	TRBV5-1	TRBJ2-2	TGCGCCAGCAGCTTGGTCTCCCTAGCGCGAGCGAACACCGGGGAGCTGTTTTTT	CASSLVSLARANTGELFF
-	TRBD1	TRBV2	TRBJ1-5	TGTGCCAGCAGTTCGGACAGGGCCCGAAACAATCAGCCCCAGCATTTT	CASSSDRARNNQPQHF
few	TRBD1	TRBV7-2	TRBJ1-5	TGTGCCAGCAGCCAGACAGGGTGGGGCCAGCCCCAGCATTTT	CASSQTGWGQPQHF
-	TRBD2	TRBV7-6	TRBJ2-1	TGTGCCAGCAGCCTAGCGGGAGAAATTAATGAGCAGTTCTTC	CASSLAGEINEQFF
-	-	TRBV5-1	TRBJ1-1	TGCGCCAGCAGCTGGGGGATTCCCGGGCGCACTGAAGCTTTCTTT	CASSWGIPGRTEAFF
-	-	TRBV5-1	TRBJ2-1	TGCGCCAGCAGCTTGTCTCTGAGCTCCTACAATGAGCAGTTCTTC	CASSLSLSSYNEQFF
-	-	TRBV7-6	TRBJ2-7	TGTGCCAGCAGCTTAACAGGGACCTACGAGCAGTACTTC	CASSLTGTYEQYF
once	-	TRBV27	TRBJ1-4	TGTGCCAGCACCGCTGGGGGCTGGAATGAAAAACTGTTTTTT	CASTAGGWNEKLFF
many	-	TRBV6-4	TRBJ2-1	TGTGCCAGCAGTCCCTCCGACTCGGCTGGGGATGAGCAGTTCTTC	CASSPSDSAGDEQFF
-	-	TRBV7-2	TRBJ2-3	TGTGCCAGCAGCTTACTAGAGTTCGGCCGGGATACGCAGTATTTT	CASSLLEFGRDTQYF
-	-	TRBV18	TRBJ1-3	TGTGCCAGCTCACCAGCGGGGAACTCTGGAAACACCATATATTTT	CASSPAGNSGNTIYF
-	TRBD1	TRBV5-1	TRBJ2-7	TGCGCCAGCAGCTTGGCCTCCGGGACAGCAACGCACGAGCAGTACTTC	CASSLASGTATHEQYF
once	-	TRBV7-8	TRBJ2-7	TGTGCCAGCAGTTTCCTCCGCTACTCACCCTACAAGCGGTACTTC	CASSFLRYSPYKRYF
once	-	TRBV30	TRBJ1-5	TGTGCCTGGAGTGGGGATCCCAATCAGCCCCAGCATTTT	CAWSGDPNQPQHF
few	TRBD1	TRBV5-1	TRBJ1-2	TGCGCCAGCAGCTTGGGGCAGGGGGATTATGGCTACACCTTC	CASSLGQGDYGYTF
once	-	TRBV2	TRBJ1-1	TGTGCCAGCAGTGAGGGGCTTGTCGCTGAAGCTTTCTTT	CASSEGLVAEAFF
-	TRBD2	TRBV19	TRBJ2-1	TGTGCCAGTAGACTAGCGGGGGGTAATGAGCAGTTCTTC	CASRLAGGNEQFF
-	-	TRBV7-9	TRBJ1-4	TGTGCCAGCTCCCCGTTTGGGGGGGGAACCACTAATGAAAAACTGTTTTTT	CASSPFGGGTTNEKLFF
-	-	TRBV19	TRBJ1-1	TGTGCCAGTAGCCCTGTTGGGGCCGAAAACACTGAAGCTTTCTTT	CASSPVGAENTEAFF
-	-	TRBV27	TRBJ2-7	TGTGCCAGCAGTTTACCCGGAAGGGGCTACGAGCAGTACTTC	CASSLPGRGYEQYF
-	TRBD1	TRBV27	TRBJ2-1	TGTGCCAGCGGGAGACAGGGGTATGAGCAGTTCTTC	CASGRQGYEQFF
-	-	TRBV5-4	TRBJ2-3	TGTGCCAGCAGCCCTGGGACGGCGGTGAATACGCAGTATTTT	CASSPGTAVNTQYF
-	TRBD2	TRBV7-2	TRBJ2-3	TGTGCCAGCAGCTCATTTAGCGGGAGAAGCACAGATACGCAGTATTTT	CASSSFSGRSTDTQYF
-	TRBD1	TRBV10-3	TRBJ1-5	TGTGCCATCAGCGGAGGACAGGGTGAACAGCCCCAGCATTTT	CAISGGQGEQPQHF
-	-	TRBV7-6	TRBJ1-1	TGTGCCAGCAGCCCTCACGCTGAAGCTTTCTTT	CASSPHAEAFF
-	TRBD1	TRBV7-6	TRBJ2-6	TGTGCCAGCAGCGACAGGGGGCGGAGGGCCAACGTCCTGACTTTC	CASSDRGRRANVLTF
-	TRBD2	TRBV11-3	TRBJ2-1	TGTGCCAGCAGCCGGGACTACTCCTACAATGAGCAGTTCTTC	CASSRDYSYNEQFF
-	-	TRBV29-1	TRBJ2-7	TGCAGCGTTTTGGGTGACGGGGGCTACGAGCAGTACTTC	CSVLGDGGYEQYF
-	-	TRBV6-6	TRBJ2-7	TGTGCCAGCAGTTACCAGAGCTACGAGCAGTACTTC	CASSYQSYEQYF
-	-	TRBV2	TRBJ2-2	TGTGCCAGCAGTGCGTGGACATTAAACACCGGGGAGCTGTTTTTT	CASSAWTLNTGELFF
once	-	TRBV18	TRBJ2-2	TGTGCCAGCTCACAGGGATCGAATTCGGACACCGGGGAGCTGTTTTTT	CASSQGSNSDTGELFF